These 8 T cell receptor beta chains came from one sample sequenced in a study of neurological immune-mediated disorders (dated by TCRdb to the late 2010s). Libraries were made using 5' RACE. This sample was sequenced with an Illumina HiSeq 2500. Using fastp at Q25 and MiXCR, TCRdb reprocessed the public reads and kept productive beta chains. Records with the same CDR3 protein are collapsed into one entry carrying the most frequent genes and DNA. The sample profile shows 100,000 to 150,000 distinct CDR3 sequences; more than 2.5% of them were found once. The ten most abundant clones make up over 1% of the sample. The sample taken for sequencing was PBMCs. The source of these receptors is a woman aged 30 to 39 with multiple sclerosis.

This clonotype was detected ten times or more. CDR3 sequence reads: CASRDLNQPQHF. The CDR3, as DNA: TGTGCCAGCAGGGACCTCAATCAGCCCCAGCATTTT. The J gene is TRBJ1-5, the V gene TRBV2; D remains ambiguous. Germline assignment: CDR1 SNHLY and CDR2 FYNNEI. V was trimmed by 6 bases and J by 3 bases, leaving 6 bases between them. The CDR3 spans 12 residues.

The table lists this clonotype with many counts. The chain links TRBV6-2 or TRBV6-3 to TRBJ2-5, with D perhaps assigned TRBD1 or TRBD2 (5 bases each). V dropped 2 bases and J dropped 5 bases, with 18 bases sitting between them. CDR3 length: 16 amino acids. CDR1 and CDR2 (germline): MNHEY, SVGEGT. The CDR3 DNA reads TGTGCCAGCAGTTACGGATCAGGGCGGGCGACGGAGACCCAGTACTTC. As protein: CASSYGSGRATETQYF.

In this sample, this clonotype turned up many times. The CDR3 coding sequence is TGTGCCAGCAGCCAAGATGGGGCAGGGGACTATGGCTACACCTTC. This sequence encodes CASSQDGAGDYGYTF. The chain links TRBV4-2 to TRBJ1-2, with TRBD1 as a possible D gene (6 bases). V lost 0 bases to trimming and J lost 3 bases, with 11 bases between them. Germline CDR1 and CDR2: LGHNA and YNFKEQ. The CDR3 sequence is 15 residues long.

This clonotype was seen many times. The rearrangement links TRBV5-1 to TRBJ2-5; TRBD1 might be the D (6 bases). The CDR3 totals 14 residues. The V gene's germline CDR1 is SGHRS and CDR2 YFSETQ. V was pared by 0 bases and J by 3 bases, with 9 bases between. The CDR3 spells CASSLEGVKETQYF. Here the CDR3 DNA reads TGCGCCAGCAGCTTGGAGGGGGTAAAAGAGACCCAGTACTTC.

This clonotype was seen a handful of times. It may be a read error: a sequence one base away is much more abundant. CDR3: CASSSKGTGEAFF. CDR3 sequence (DNA): TGTGCCAGCTCTTCGAAGGGGACTGGGGAGGCTTTCTTT. The J gene is TRBJ1-1, the V gene TRBV18; D perhaps matches TRBD1 (5 bases). Trimming removed 6 bases at V and 11 bases at J, with 19 bases between. CDR1 and CDR2 from the germline V gene are KGHSH and LQKENI. This CDR3 contains 13 residues.

The table lists this clonotype with many counts. The chain carries TRBV20-1 and TRBJ1-2; tentatively, D is TRBD1 (6 bases). The germline V gene encodes CDR1 DFQATT and CDR2 SNEGSKA (reference sequence). Between the trimmed V and J ends, which lost 5 bases and 8 bases, there was a span of 12 bases. The CDR3 loop spans 11 amino acids. The CDR3 spells CSAQGLGGYTF. Written as DNA, the CDR3 is TGCAGTGCTCAGGGGTTGGGGGGCTACACCTTC.

The sample holds a few counts of this clonotype. CDR3 sequence: CSARDRDRGAEGAQYF. The CDR3, as DNA: TGCAGTGCTAGAGATAGGGACAGGGGAGCAGAAGGGGCGCAGTACTTC. The chain uses TRBV20-1 and TRBJ2-7; 10 nucleotides match TRBD1. CDR1 and CDR2 (germline): DFQATT, SNEGSKA (reference sequence). The J segment lost 9 bases and the V segment lost 0 bases, leaving 14 bases of the junction unmatched. This CDR3 is 16 amino acids long.

This clonotype showed up just a few times. The chain couples TRBV11-2 to TRBJ2-7, with 7 bases that match TRBD1. V lost 5 bases, J lost 2 bases, and 6 bases stayed unmatched. Per the germline V gene, CDR1 is SGHAT and CDR2 is FQNNGV. The CDR3 consists of 14 residues. CDR3 nucleotides: TGTGCCAGCAGCCCCTGGGACAGAGCCTACGAGCAGTACTTC. It translates to CASSPWDRAYEQYF.